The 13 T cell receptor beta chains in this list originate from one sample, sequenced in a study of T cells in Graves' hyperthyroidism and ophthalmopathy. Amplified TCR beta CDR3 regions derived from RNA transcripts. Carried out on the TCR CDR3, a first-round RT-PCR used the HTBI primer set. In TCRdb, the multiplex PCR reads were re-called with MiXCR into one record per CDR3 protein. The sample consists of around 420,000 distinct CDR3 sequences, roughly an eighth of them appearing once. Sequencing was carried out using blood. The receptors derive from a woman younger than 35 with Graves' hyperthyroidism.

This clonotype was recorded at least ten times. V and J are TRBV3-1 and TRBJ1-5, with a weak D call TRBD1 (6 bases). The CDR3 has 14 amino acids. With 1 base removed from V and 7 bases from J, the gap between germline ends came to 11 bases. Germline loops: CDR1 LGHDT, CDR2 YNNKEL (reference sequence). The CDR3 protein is CASSQVSGEQPQHF. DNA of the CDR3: TGTGCCAGCAGCCAAGTCTCAGGGGAACAGCCCCAGCATTTT.

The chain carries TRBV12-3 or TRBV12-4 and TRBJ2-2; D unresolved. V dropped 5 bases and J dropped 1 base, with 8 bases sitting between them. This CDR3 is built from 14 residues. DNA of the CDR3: TGTGCCAGCAGTCCGATCCAGAACACCGGGGAGCTGTTTTTT. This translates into CASSPIQNTGELFF.

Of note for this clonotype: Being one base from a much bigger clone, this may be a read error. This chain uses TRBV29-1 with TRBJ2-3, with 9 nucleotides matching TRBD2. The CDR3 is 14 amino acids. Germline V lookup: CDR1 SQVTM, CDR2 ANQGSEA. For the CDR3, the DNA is TGCAGCGGCTCCGGACTAGCGAGCACAGATGCGCAGTATTTT. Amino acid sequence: CSGSGLASTDAQYF.

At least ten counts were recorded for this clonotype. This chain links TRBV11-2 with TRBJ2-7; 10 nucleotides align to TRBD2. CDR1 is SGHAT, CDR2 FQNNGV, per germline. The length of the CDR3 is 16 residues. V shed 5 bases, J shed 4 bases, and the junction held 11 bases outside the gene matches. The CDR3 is CASSQLTWTSGYEQYF. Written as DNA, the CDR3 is TGTGCCAGCAGCCAACTAACTTGGACTAGCGGATACGAGCAGTACTTC.

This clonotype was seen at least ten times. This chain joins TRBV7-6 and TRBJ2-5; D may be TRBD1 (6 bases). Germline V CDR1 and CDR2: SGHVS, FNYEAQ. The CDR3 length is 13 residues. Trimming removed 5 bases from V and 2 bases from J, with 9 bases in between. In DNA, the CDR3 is TGTGCCAGCAGCGTTGACAGGCAAGAGACCCAGTACTTC. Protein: CASSVDRQETQYF.

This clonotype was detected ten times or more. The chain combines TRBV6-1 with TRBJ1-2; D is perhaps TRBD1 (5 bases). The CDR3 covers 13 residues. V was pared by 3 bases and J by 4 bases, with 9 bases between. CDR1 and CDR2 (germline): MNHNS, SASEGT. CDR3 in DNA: TGTGCCAGCAGTGAGGGGACGCCCTATGGCTACACCTTC. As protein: CASSEGTPYGYTF.

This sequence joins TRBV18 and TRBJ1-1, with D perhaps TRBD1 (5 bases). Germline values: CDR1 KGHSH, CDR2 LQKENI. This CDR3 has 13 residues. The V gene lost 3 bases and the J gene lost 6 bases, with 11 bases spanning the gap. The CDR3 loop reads CASSPLEQAEAFF. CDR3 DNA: TGTGCCAGCTCACCTCTTGAACAGGCTGAAGCTTTCTTT.

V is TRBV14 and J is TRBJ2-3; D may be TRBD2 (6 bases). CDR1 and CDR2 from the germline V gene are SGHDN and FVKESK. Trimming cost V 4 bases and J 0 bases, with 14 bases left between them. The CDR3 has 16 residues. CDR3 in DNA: TGTGCCAGCAGCCTTCAGCGGGCTGCAAGCACAGATACGCAGTATTTT. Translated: CASSLQRAASTDTQYF.

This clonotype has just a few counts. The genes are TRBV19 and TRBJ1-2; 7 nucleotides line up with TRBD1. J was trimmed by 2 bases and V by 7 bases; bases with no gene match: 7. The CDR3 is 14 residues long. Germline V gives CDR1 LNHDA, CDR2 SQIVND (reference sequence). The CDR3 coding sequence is TGTGCCAGTAAGGTGACAGGGATCAACTATGGCTACACCTTC. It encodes CASKVTGINYGYTF.

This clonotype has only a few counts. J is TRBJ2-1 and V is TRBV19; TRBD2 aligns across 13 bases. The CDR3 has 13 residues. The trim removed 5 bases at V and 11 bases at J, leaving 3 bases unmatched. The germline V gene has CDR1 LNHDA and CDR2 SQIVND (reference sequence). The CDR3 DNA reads TGTGCCAGTAGTCCGACTAGCGGGAGGAAGCAGTTCTTC. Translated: CASSPTSGRKQFF.

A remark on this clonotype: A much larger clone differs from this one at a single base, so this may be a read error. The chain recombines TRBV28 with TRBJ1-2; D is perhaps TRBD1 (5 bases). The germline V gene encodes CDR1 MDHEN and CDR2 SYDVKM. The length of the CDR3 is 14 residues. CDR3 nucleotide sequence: TGTGCCGGCAGTTCTCCCCGGGGGTTCTATGGCTACACCTTC. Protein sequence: CAGSSPRGFYGYTF.

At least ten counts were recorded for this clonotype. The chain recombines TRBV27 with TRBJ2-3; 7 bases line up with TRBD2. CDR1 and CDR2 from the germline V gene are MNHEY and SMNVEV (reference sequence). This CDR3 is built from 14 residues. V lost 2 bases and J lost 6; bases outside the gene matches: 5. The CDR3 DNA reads TGTGCCAGCAGTTTACTGGCGGGAGCCGATACGCAGTATTTT. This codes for CASSLLAGADTQYF.

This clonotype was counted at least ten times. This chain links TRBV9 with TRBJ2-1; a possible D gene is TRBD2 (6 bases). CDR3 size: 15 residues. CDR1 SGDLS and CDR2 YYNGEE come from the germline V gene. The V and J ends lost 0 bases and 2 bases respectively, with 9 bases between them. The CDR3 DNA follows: TGTGCCAGCAGCGTAGGTGGCGGGACCTACAATGAGCAGTTCTTC. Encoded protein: CASSVGGGTYNEQFF.